The rows below give T cell receptor beta chains drawn from one sample of a study of T-cell reconstitution after alpha-beta-depleted transplantation in children. In TCRdb, the PCR reads were re-called with MiXCR into one record per CDR3 protein. The data contain a few hundred thousand distinct CDR3 sequences, around 25% of them singletons. The sample here was PBMCs, mostly from graft donor cells, taken 180 days after TCRalphabeta/CD19-depleted stem cell transplant. The receptors come from a male patient younger than 18 who had a stem cell transplant for acute lymphoblastic leukemia, so the T cells may come from the graft donor. Both conserved end residues are part of each CDR3. The order of the fields is V gene, clone size, J gene, D gene, CDR3 DNA, CDR3 protein. D genes are given only for firm matches. The size of a clone is reported for some rows only, either as once, few or many, or as a class for expanded clones.

TRBV7-9	NA	TRBJ2-3	TRBD2	TGTGCCAGCAGCTTATGGACGGGAGGAACAGATACGCAGTATTTT	CASSLWTGGTDTQYF
TRBV7-6	few	TRBJ1-2	NA	TGTGCCAGCAGCCCCCGGGGGGCAGGAAACTATGGCTACACCTTC	CASSPRGAGNYGYTF
TRBV20-1	few	TRBJ1-2	TRBD1	TGCAGTGCGCTGGACAGGACCATTATTTCGTATGGCTACACCTTC	CSALDRTIISYGYTF
TRBV12-3/TRBV12-4	NA	TRBJ1-1	NA	TGTGCCAGCAGCCAATTGGGGGGGTTTGGGAGCACTGAAGCTTTCTTT	CASSQLGGFGSTEAFF
TRBV7-7	few	TRBJ2-3	TRBD2	TGTGCCAGCAGCTTAGGACTAGCGGGAGGTTCAGATACGCAGTATTTT	CASSLGLAGGSDTQYF
TRBV9	few	TRBJ1-1	NA	TGTGCCAGCAGCCCCGAAGAGGACACTGAAGCTTTCTTT	CASSPEEDTEAFF
TRBV12-3/TRBV12-4	NA	TRBJ2-3	NA	TGTGCCAGCAGTTTAGAGACTGCTCTCAATACGCAGTATTTT	CASSLETALNTQYF
TRBV20-1	many	TRBJ2-7	TRBD2	TGCAGTGCTCTTCCGGGACTAGCGGGAGACGAGCAGTACTTC	CSALPGLAGDEQYF
TRBV20-1	few	TRBJ1-2	NA	TGCAGTGAAAATGGCTACACCTTC	CSENGYTF
TRBV20-1	NA	TRBJ1-2	NA	TGCAGTGTACCGTGGGAGTTCGATAATGGCTACACCTTC	CSVPWEFDNGYTF
TRBV4-2	NA	TRBJ2-5	TRBD2	TGTGCCAGCAGCCAAGATGTGGGCCTAGCGGGAGGCCCGGGGGAGACCCAGTACTTC	CASSQDVGLAGGPGETQYF
TRBV10-3	few	TRBJ2-7	TRBD1	TGTGCCATCAGCCATCCCCAGGGGGCTTACGAGCAGTACTTC	CAISHPQGAYEQYF
TRBV12-5	NA	TRBJ2-6	NA	TGTGCTAGTGGTCGGAGCTCTGGGGCCAACGTCCTGACTTTC	CASGRSSGANVLTF
TRBV20-1	NA	TRBJ1-5	TRBD1	TGCTGTGCTAGGATGTTAGGGGGCCCCCTGGGGAATCAGCCCCAGCATTTT	CCARMLGGPLGNQPQHF
TRBV28	NA	TRBJ2-1	NA	TGTGCCAGCAGTTTAGTTGGGTTGGGTGAGCAGTTCTTC	CASSLVGLGEQFF
TRBV15	NA	TRBJ2-1	NA	TGTGCCACCAGCAGAGATCTTGGACAGAATGAGCAGTTCTTC	CATSRDLGQNEQFF
TRBV5-6	NA	TRBJ2-1	NA	TGTGCCAGCAGCTCGGGGGGCGGGATAACCTACAATGAGCAGTTCTTC	CASSSGGGITYNEQFF
TRBV10-2	few	TRBJ2-1	TRBD1	TGCGCCAGCAGTGAGTCGAAAGGAAGCCTCCTTACAGGGGGCGAGTATGATGAGCAGTTCTTC	CASSESKGSLLTGGEYDEQFF
TRBV3-1	few	TRBJ2-2	TRBD1	TGTGCCAGCAGCCCCGAAATGGCCCGGGGACAGGCCCGATCCGGGGAGCTGTTTTTT	CASSPEMARGQARSGELFF
TRBV7-3	NA	TRBJ2-7	TRBD2	TGTGCCAGCAGCTTAACGGCTAGCGGGCCCTACGAGCAGTACTTC	CASSLTASGPYEQYF
TRBV7-7	many	TRBJ2-2	NA	TGTGCCAGCAGCTTAGTCGGCGGGGAGCTGTTTTTT	CASSLVGGELFF
TRBV5-5	NA	TRBJ2-3	NA	TGTGCCAGCAGTCGCCCACCGGTCGGCACAGATACGCAGTATTTT	CASSRPPVGTDTQYF
TRBV6-5	few	TRBJ1-2	NA	TGTGCCAGCGGGACAAACTATGGCTACACCTTC	CASGTNYGYTF
TRBV5-1	few	TRBJ2-1	TRBD2	TGCGCCAGCCTGGGTGCGGGAGCCTCCTACAATGAGCAGTTCTTC	CASLGAGASYNEQFF
TRBV19	NA	TRBJ1-6	NA	TGTGCCAGTTCGCGGGTTGCGGGAATTTCACCCCTCCACTTT	CASSRVAGISPLHF
TRBV9	few	TRBJ2-1	NA	TGTGCCAGCAGCGTAGGCGTAACGAACAATGAGCAGTTCTTC	CASSVGVTNNEQFF
TRBV10-3	many	TRBJ2-7	NA	TGTGCCATCAGTGAGTCTGGGGATATCAGCTCCTACGAGCAGTACTTC	CAISESGDISSYEQYF
TRBV20-1	NA	TRBJ2-1	NA	TGCAGTGCTATCAGGTACAATGAGCAGTTCTTC	CSAIRYNEQFF
TRBV4-1	NA	TRBJ2-7	NA	TGCGCCAGCAGCCAAGAAACAAGGCGGTCGAGCTCCTACGAGCAGTACTTC	CASSQETRRSSSYEQYF
TRBV25-1	NA	TRBJ2-1	TRBD2	TGTGCCAGCAGTGAGGGACTAGCGAGCTACAATGAGCAGTTCTTC	CASSEGLASYNEQFF
TRBV5-1	NA	TRBJ2-1	NA	TGCGCCAGCACTCCGGGAGCGTCCTACAATGAGCAGTTCTTC	CASTPGASYNEQFF
TRBV10-3	few	TRBJ1-5	NA	TGTGCCATCAGTCAGGGGTCTCGAGGGGTTAGCAATCAGCCCCAGCATTTT	CAISQGSRGVSNQPQHF
TRBV7-9	NA	TRBJ2-1	NA	TGTGCCAGCAGCTTACGTACTATAAGGGATGGCAATGAGCAGTTCTTC	CASSLRTIRDGNEQFF
TRBV7-8	NA	TRBJ2-1	NA	TGTGCCAGCAGCTTAGGGCAGAACAATGAGCAGTTCTTC	CASSLGQNNEQFF
TRBV3-1	NA	TRBJ1-1	NA	TGTGCCAGCAGCCAAGTAAGGGCATTCGGACGAACTGAAGCTTTCTTT	CASSQVRAFGRTEAFF
TRBV5-1	few	TRBJ2-4	TRBD1	TGCGCCAGCGCCCCACAGGGGCCGGACATTCAGTACTTC	CASAPQGPDIQYF
TRBV6-2/TRBV6-3	NA	TRBJ2-7	TRBD2	TGTGCCAGCAGTTACCCTAGCGGGAGTAGGTACGAGCAGTACTTC	CASSYPSGSRYEQYF
TRBV29-1	NA	TRBJ2-7	TRBD2	TGCAGCATACGGACTAGCGGGATCTACGAGCAGTACTTC	CSIRTSGIYEQYF
TRBV4-2	few	TRBJ1-1	NA	TGTGCCAGCAGCCTTGGACATACGGAATTAAAGGAAGCTTTCTTT	CASSLGHTELKEAFF
TRBV29-1	many	TRBJ2-7	NA	TGCAGCGTTAAAGACTACGAGCAGTACTTC	CSVKDYEQYF
TRBV7-2	many	TRBJ2-4	NA	TGTGCCAGCAGCTTAGCGGGGGGTAAAAACATTCAGTACTTC	CASSLAGGKNIQYF
TRBV5-6	NA	TRBJ2-3	NA	TGTGCCAGCAGCTTGTATAGCACAGATACGCAGTATTTT	CASSLYSTDTQYF
TRBV12-3/TRBV12-4	few	TRBJ2-1	NA	TGTGCCAGCAGTGACGACAGAAACAATGAGCAGTTCTTC	CASSDDRNNEQFF
TRBV20-1	few	TRBJ2-4	NA	TGCAGTGCCTCTCGAAACATTCAGTACTTC	CSASRNIQYF
TRBV20-1	few	TRBJ1-5	NA	TGCAGTGCTAGAGGACAGCGTCATCAGCCCCAGCATTTT	CSARGQRHQPQHF
TRBV7-9	few	TRBJ2-1	TRBD2	TGTGCCAGCAGCTGGACTAGGCGAAATGAGCAGTTCTTC	CASSWTRRNEQFF
TRBV12-3/TRBV12-4	NA	TRBJ1-1	TRBD1	TGTGCCAGCAGTTCCCGCTCCATTGACAGGGGCCGTGAAGCGTTCTTT	CASSSRSIDRGREAFF
TRBV20-1	NA	TRBJ1-2	TRBD1	TGCAGTGCTAGGGGACAGAACTATGGCTACACCTTC	CSARGQNYGYTF
TRBV7-6	few	TRBJ2-1	NA	TGTGCCAGCAGCTTACAGCCCCCTGGTTTCAATGAGCAGTTCTTC	CASSLQPPGFNEQFF
TRBV6-6	few	TRBJ1-5	NA	TGTGCCAGCAGTTACAGAGCGGTTCAGCCCCAGCATTTT	CASSYRAVQPQHF
TRBV7-8	few	TRBJ2-7	NA	TGTGCCAGCAGCTCCTCCAGGGGCTCCTACGAGCAGTACTTC	CASSSSRGSYEQYF